This T cell receptor beta chain was sequenced during a study of cytomegalovirus exposure and HLA in healthy donors. CDR1 SGHVS and CDR2 FNYEAQ come from the germline V gene. V was clipped by 1 base and J by 4 bases; unmatched bases: 3. The CDR3 consists of 15 residues. Amplification used 60 Vbeta primers and 13 Jbeta primers. Sequencing used immunoSEQ multiplex PCR; TCRdb keeps in-frame clones, though not all of them. This sample has fewer than 200,000 clones, with roughly 79% found just once. The clonotype was recovered from a woman between 50 and 59 years old in good health and CMV-seronegative. Material: PBMCs. The V gene is TRBV7-6, the J gene TRBJ2-2, with TRBD2 matching over 7 bases. The CDR3 DNA follows: TGTGCCAGCAGCTTAGACGGGGGGTTCACCGGGGAGCTGTTTTTT. Translation gives CASSLDGGFTGELFF.